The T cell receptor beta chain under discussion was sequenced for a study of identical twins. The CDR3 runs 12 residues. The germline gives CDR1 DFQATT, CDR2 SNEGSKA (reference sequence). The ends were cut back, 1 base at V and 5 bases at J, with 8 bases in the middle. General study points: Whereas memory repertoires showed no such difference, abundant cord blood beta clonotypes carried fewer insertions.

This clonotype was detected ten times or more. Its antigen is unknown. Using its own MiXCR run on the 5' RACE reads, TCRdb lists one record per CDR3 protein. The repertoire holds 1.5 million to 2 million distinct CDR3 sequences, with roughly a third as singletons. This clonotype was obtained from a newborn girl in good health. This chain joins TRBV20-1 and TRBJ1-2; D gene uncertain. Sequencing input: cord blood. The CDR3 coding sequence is TGCAGTGCTAGAGGGGGAGGGTATGGCTACACCTTC. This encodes CSARGGGYGYTF.